The entry below gives a single T cell receptor (beta chain) sequence along with its context. This specimen belongs to a study of cytomegalovirus exposure and HLA in healthy donors. The ends were cut back, 8 bases at V and 3 bases at J, with 14 bases in the middle. This CDR3 is built from 13 residues. CDR1 and CDR2 (germline): MDHEN, SYDVKM. The PCR ran on 60 Vbeta and 13 Jbeta primers. Generated by immunoSEQ multiplex PCR, the TCRdb table keeps only in-frame clones and is missing some. Of about 160,000 clones in the sample, around 79% were seen once. The chain recombines TRBV28 with TRBJ2-7; D may be TRBD2 (5 bases). The sample taken for sequencing was PBMCs. The sequence was obtained from a man in his forties in good health and CMV-seronegative. The CDR3 protein is CASQTGTRYEQYF. As DNA, the CDR3 is TGTGCCAGCCAGACGGGAACTCGCTACGAGCAGTACTTC.